This is a list of T cell receptor beta chains from one sample in a study of T cell clonotyping in hematopoietic cell transplantation. This table comes from immunoSEQ multiplex PCR, and its TCRdb copy is limited to in-frame clones, with some not included. Here the sample spans more than 7,000 clones, roughly 88% being singletons. The source material was PBMCs, sampled 100 days after allogeneic stem cell transplant. The receptors come from a male patient in his late teens or twenties who had an allogeneic stem cell transplant from a related donor, so the T cells may come from the graft donor. Some clones in this sample may be carry-over from other donors' samples. The CDR3 runs from the conserved cysteine through the conserved F or W. The D gene is left open where the match is weak. Only some rows state a clone size, as once, few, many or a class for expanded clones.

J gene	D gene	V gene	clone size	CDR3 DNA	CDR3 protein
TRBJ2-3	TRBD2	TRBV19	.	TGTGCCAGTACCAAAGGGACTAGCGAGGATACGCAGTATTTT	CASTKGTSEDTQYF
TRBJ1-1	TRBD1	TRBV2	.	TGTGCCAGCAATAGGGACAGGGCCGAGGGCACTGAAGCTTTCTTT	CASNRDRAEGTEAFF
TRBJ1-5	.	TRBV21-1	few	TGTGCCAGCAGCAAAGGAAGGGGCCGTGTTCAGCCCCAGCATTTT	CASSKGRGRVQPQHF
TRBJ1-1	.	TRBV30	few	TGTGCCTGGAGTGCCTACTCTGAAGCTTTCTTT	CAWSAYSEAFF
TRBJ1-4	.	TRBV7-9	once	TGTGCCAGCAGCTTAGCTCAGGATGAAAAACTGTTTTTT	CASSLAQDEKLFF
TRBJ1-1	.	TRBV19	.	TGTGCCAGTAGTATCGGAGGTCGAAGGGGGAACACTGAAGCTTTCTTT	CASSIGGRRGNTEAFF
TRBJ1-2	.	TRBV7-2	few	TGTGCCAGCAGCTGGGCACAGGGCCCCTACACCTTC	CASSWAQGPYTF
TRBJ1-4	.	TRBV18	.	TGTGCCAGCTCACCACCGTCAATGACAGATGAAAAACTGTTTTTT	CASSPPSMTDEKLFF
TRBJ2-3	.	TRBV6-8	.	TGTGCCAGCATTGGTTGGGGCCATCCCCCCCTTTGTATCAGCACAGATACGCAGTATTTT	CASIGWGHPPLCISTDTQYF
TRBJ2-5	.	TRBV2	.	TGTGCCAGCAGCCCGGCCGACAGCCTCGGAGAGACCCAGTACTTC	CASSPADSLGETQYF
TRBJ2-1	.	TRBV19	.	TGTGCCAGTAGTATTCAGCGGGCCTTCAGCAATGAGCAGTTCTTC	CASSIQRAFSNEQFF
TRBJ1-3	.	TRBV7-7	once	TGTGCTAGCAGCTCGGACGGAAACTCTGGAAACACCATATATTTT	CASSSDGNSGNTIYF
TRBJ2-3	.	TRBV21-1	once	TGTGCCAGCAGCAAAAGCCCTAGCACAGATACGCAGTATTTT	CASSKSPSTDTQYF
TRBJ2-1	.	TRBV6-1	.	TGTGCCAGCATTCGCGCGGGGGCGGGATACAATGAGCAGTTCTTC	CASIRAGAGYNEQFF
TRBJ2-5	.	TRBV4-1	.	TGCGCCAGCAGCCAAGGGGGCAGGGGAGAGAATGAGGGAGGAGAGACCCAGTACTTC	CASSQGGRGENEGGETQYF
TRBJ2-3	TRBD2	TRBV7-8	.	TGTGCCAGCAGCTTAGCGGGAGGGAGTGGAGATACGCAGTATTTT	CASSLAGGSGDTQYF
TRBJ2-1	.	TRBV6-6	once	TGTGCCACCACGGGAAGGAGCTCCTACAATGAGCAGTTCTTC	CATTGRSSYNEQFF
TRBJ1-1	.	TRBV27	.	TGTGCCAGCCGACCGGGACCAAACACTGAAGCTTTCTTT	CASRPGPNTEAFF
TRBJ1-1	TRBD1	TRBV5-1	.	TGCGCCAGCAGCTCGGTACAGGGGGTGAACACTGAAGCTTTCTTT	CASSSVQGVNTEAFF
TRBJ2-1	.	TRBV30	.	TGTGCCTGGAGTGTACTGGGGAATGAGCAGTTCTTC	CAWSVLGNEQFF
TRBJ1-1	.	TRBV7-3	.	TGTGCCAGCAGCTCGGGGGGCGTAGGAACTGAAGCTTTCTTT	CASSSGGVGTEAFF
TRBJ2-2	.	TRBV7-6	.	TGTGCCAGCAGCTTAGGACCGGACAGGAACACCGGGGAGCTGTTTTTT	CASSLGPDRNTGELFF
TRBJ1-1	.	TRBV27	.	TGTGCCAGCAGCCCAACCCAGGGACGGCAAGCTTTCTTT	CASSPTQGRQAFF
TRBJ1-2	.	TRBV10-3	once	TGTGCCATCAGTGAGTCGGCCGAAACCTACTATGGCTACACCTTC	CAISESAETYYGYTF
TRBJ2-5	.	TRBV5-1	.	TGCGCCAGCAGCTTGAGGTCACAAGAGACCCAGTACTTC	CASSLRSQETQYF
TRBJ1-4	TRBD1	TRBV2	.	TGTGCCAGCAGTACGGGACAGAGTAATGAAAAACTGTTTTTT	CASSTGQSNEKLFF
TRBJ2-5	.	TRBV14	.	TGTGCCAGCAGCCAGTACAGGGATGGAGAGACCCAGTACTTC	CASSQYRDGETQYF
TRBJ2-5	.	TRBV19	.	TGTGCCAGTAGTATCGGGACCAACCGTGGGACCCAGTACTTC	CASSIGTNRGTQYF